This passage covers 10 T cell receptor beta chains from one sample sequenced in a study of regulatory T cells in long-lasting Graves disease. This sample's time point: newly diagnosed GD, antithyroid drugs for less than 3 months. PBMC-derived RNA was used for the TCR library. With iRepertoire HTBI primers and Arm-PCR of CDR3 regions, TCR beta libraries were built. TCRdb called the multiplex PCR reads again in MiXCR, with one record for every CDR3 protein. The repertoire consists of 350,000 to 450,000 distinct CDR3 sequences, with more than 13% occurring once and the leading ten covering around 15%. The same sample was also studied in work on T cells in Graves' hyperthyroidism and ophthalmopathy.

Sequenced here: peripheral blood mononuclear cells (PBMCs), sampled at new diagnosis, from a patient treated with antithyroid drugs. These receptors were collected from a woman in her 30s with Graves disease.

This clonotype was picked up one time. The genes are TRBV20-1 and TRBJ2-7, with D perhaps matching TRBD2 (6 bases). Per the germline V gene, CDR1 is DFQATT and CDR2 is SNEGSKA (reference sequence). With 3 bases removed from V and 0 bases from J, the gap between germline ends came to 24 bases. The CDR3 spans 18 residues. The CDR3, as DNA: TGCAGTGCTAGTCCAGACAGCGCCGGGACTTCATCCTCCTACGAGCAGTACTTC. This translates into CSASPDSAGTSSSYEQYF.

The J gene is TRBJ2-1, the V gene TRBV20-1; D possibly corresponds to TRBD1 (5 bases). With 1 base removed from V and 1 base from J, the gap between germline ends came to 11 bases. The CDR3 runs 15 residues. The V gene's germline CDR1 is DFQATT and CDR2 SNEGSKA (reference sequence). The CDR3 DNA reads TGCAGTGCTAGAGGGCGCAGGGAATCCTACAATGAGCAGTTCTTC. Protein product: CSARGRRESYNEQFF.

This clonotype was seen a few times. The chain carries TRBV2 and TRBJ2-7; the D is unclear. CDR1 SNHLY and CDR2 FYNNEI come from the germline V gene. The CDR3 is made up of 13 amino acids. The V gene lost 4 bases and the J gene lost 2 bases, with 9 bases spanning the gap. CDR3 nucleotides: TGTGCCAGCAGTGTTGACCAAACCTACGAGCAGTACTTC. As protein: CASSVDQTYEQYF.

This clonotype was observed a handful of times. The CDR3 DNA is TGTGCCAGCATTGTCCGGCGTTGGGTGAAGAGCCTGGAGCTGTTTTTT. Translated: CASIVRRWVKSLELFF. The V call is TRBV6-1, the J call TRBJ2-2, with D hard to call. The CDR3 covers 16 residues. Germline CDR1 reads MNHNS; CDR2 reads SASEGT. Trimming took off 7 bases at V and 10 bases at J, with 25 bases between the two ends.

This clonotype was detected many times. The CDR3 sequence: CASSTETSTDTQYF. The CDR3 nucleotides read TGCGCCAGCAGCACAGAGACTAGCACAGATACGCAGTATTTT. The chain employs TRBV5-1 and TRBJ2-3; the D is unclear. The length of the CDR3 is 14 residues. The germline V gene has CDR1 SGHRS and CDR2 YFSETQ. The germline V and J ends were trimmed by 4 bases and 0 bases, with 9 bases remaining between them.

The chain is built from TRBV3-1 and TRBJ2-6; D is uncertain. The CDR3 contains 14 residues. Germline V lookup: CDR1 LGHDT, CDR2 YNNKEL (reference sequence). V lost 2 bases to trimming and J lost 2 bases, with 4 bases between them. CDR3 protein: CASSQITGANVLTF. DNA of the CDR3: TGTGCCAGCAGCCAAATCACTGGGGCCAACGTCCTGACTTTC.

This clonotype was seen many times. The chain is built from TRBV3-1 and TRBJ1-5; 10 bases match TRBD1. The germline gives CDR1 LGHDT, CDR2 YNNKEL (reference sequence). V lost 4 bases, J lost 5 bases, and 2 bases stayed unmatched. CDR3 length: 14 amino acids. CDR3 in DNA: TGTGCCAGCAGCCGGGACAGGGGCGATCAGCCCCAGCATTTT. Its protein is CASSRDRGDQPQHF. Full variable domain (missing parts from reference TRBV3-1 and TRBJ1-5): DTAVSQTPKYLVTQMGNDKSIKCEQNLGHDTMYWYKQDSKKFLKIMFSYNNKELIINETVPNRFSPKSPDKAHLNLHINSLELGDSAVYFCASSRDRGDQPQHFGDGTRLSIL.

The rearrangement links TRBV10-3 to TRBJ2-2; 10 nucleotides align to TRBD2. The germline V gene has CDR1 ENHRY and CDR2 SYGVKD. This CDR3 comprises 16 residues. J gave up 1 base and V 6 bases, and 5 bases lay outside the gene matches. In DNA form, the CDR3 reads TGTGCCATCAGGGGGGGACTAGCGAAGAACACCGGGGAGCTGTTTTTT. This sequence encodes CAIRGGLAKNTGELFF.

The V and J genes are TRBV6-1 and TRBJ1-5; the match to TRBD1 covers 7 bases. The ends lost 4 bases at V and 4 bases at J; junction bases unmatched: 13. CDR3 size: 17 residues. Germline lookup yields CDR1 MNHNS and CDR2 SASEGT. The CDR3 region is CASSGAGEQGRNQPQHF. CDR3 DNA sequence: TGTGCCAGCAGTGGAGCTGGTGAACAGGGGAGGAATCAGCCCCAGCATTTT.

This clonotype was seen repeatedly, ten times or more. The rearrangement links TRBV28 to TRBJ2-7; maybe TRBD1 (5 bases). This CDR3 has 15 residues. The germline CDR1 and CDR2 sequences are MDHEN and SYDVKM. Deletions cut 4 bases from V and 2 bases from J, with 15 bases between. CDR3 in DNA: TGTGCCAGCAGTTCCACGGGCAGGGTCACCTACGAGCAGTACTTC. It codes for CASSSTGRVTYEQYF.